This T cell receptor (beta chain) came from a study of T cell repertoires in cytomegalovirus infection. Looking at the study overall: Through public TCR beta signatures, both CMV infection and matching HLA type were indicated. Notes on the study in general: It was HLA-C-restricted CMV-specific TCR beta clonotypes that dominated the response ex vivo.

The CDR3 covers 16 residues. With 2 bases removed from V and 5 bases from J, the gap between germline ends came to 18 bases. Germline CDR1 reads SGHTA; CDR2 reads FQGNSA. Notes on this clonotype: The antigen is not known.

TCRdb re-derived calls from the reads in MiXCR, one entry per CDR3 protein. The sample shows roughly 760,000 distinct CDR3 sequences, 35% of them seen only once. This receptor was taken from a human donor in good health (CMV status not recorded). Some clones in this sample may be carry-over from other donors' samples. The rearrangement joins TRBV7-2 to TRBJ2-5, with D possibly called TRBD1 or TRBD2 (6 bases each). The sample comprised PBMCs. CDR3 in amino acids: CASSLILWGARETQYF. The CDR3, as DNA: TGTGCCAGCAGCTTAATTTTGTGGGGGGCCAGGGAGACCCAGTACTTC.